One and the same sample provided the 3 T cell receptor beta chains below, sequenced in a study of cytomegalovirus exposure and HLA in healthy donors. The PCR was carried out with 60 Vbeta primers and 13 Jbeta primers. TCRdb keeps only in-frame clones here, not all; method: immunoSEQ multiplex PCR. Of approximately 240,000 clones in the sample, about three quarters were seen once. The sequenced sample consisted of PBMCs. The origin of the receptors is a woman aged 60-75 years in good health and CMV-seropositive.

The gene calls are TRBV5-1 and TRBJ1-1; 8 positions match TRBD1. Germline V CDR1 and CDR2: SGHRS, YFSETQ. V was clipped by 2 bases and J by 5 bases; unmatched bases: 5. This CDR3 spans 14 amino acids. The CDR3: CASSFRGQGTEAFF. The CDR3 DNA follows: TGCGCCAGCAGCTTCAGGGGGCAAGGGACTGAAGCTTTCTTT.

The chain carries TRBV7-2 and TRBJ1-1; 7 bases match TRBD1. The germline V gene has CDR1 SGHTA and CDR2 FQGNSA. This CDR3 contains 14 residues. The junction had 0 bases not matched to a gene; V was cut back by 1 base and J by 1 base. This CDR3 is CASSLGQGNTEAFF. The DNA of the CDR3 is TGTGCCAGCAGCTTAGGACAGGGGAACACTGAAGCTTTCTTT.

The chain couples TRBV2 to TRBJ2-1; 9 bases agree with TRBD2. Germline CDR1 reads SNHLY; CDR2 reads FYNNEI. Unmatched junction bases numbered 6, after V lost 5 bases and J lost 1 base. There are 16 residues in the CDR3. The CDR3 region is CASSKRGEVSYNEQFF. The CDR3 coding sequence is TGTGCCAGCAGTAAGCGGGGGGAGGTTTCCTACAATGAGCAGTTCTTC.